This is a list of T cell receptor beta chains from one sample in a study of blood T cell repertoires in COVID-19. Some clones are missing from TCRdb's copy, which holds only in-frame ones; the method was immunoSEQ multiplex PCR. The data show 65,000 to 80,000 clones, with roughly 88% seen just once and roughly 3% held by the top ten. Specimen: peripheral blood. The source of these receptors is a man aged 70 or older with active or convalescent COVID-19. Both conserved end residues are part of each CDR3. The D gene is left open where the match is weak. Size tells how often a clone was seen (once, few, many) or the class of an expanded clone, and some rows leave it out.

V gene	D gene	J gene	clone size	CDR3 protein	CDR3 DNA
TRBV6-6	-	TRBJ1-5	-	CASSPQAFNQPQHF	TGTGCCAGCAGTCCACAGGCTTTCAATCAGCCCCAGCATTTT
TRBV6-1	-	TRBJ1-5	-	CASSERWSGTSNQPQHF	TGTGCCAGCAGTGAACGATGGTCAGGGACATCCAATCAGCCCCAGCATTTT
TRBV19	-	TRBJ2-1	-	CATKFEQANNNEQFF	TGTGCCACCAAATTTGAACAGGCGAACAACAATGAGCAGTTCTTC
TRBV5-1	-	TRBJ2-5	-	CASSARRMETQYF	TGCGCCAGCAGCGCCCGGAGGATGGAGACCCAGTACTTC
TRBV11-3	-	TRBJ2-7	-	CASSLVGASGEQYF	TGTGCCAGCAGCTTAGTAGGGGCGAGTGGCGAGCAGTACTTC
TRBV5-1	TRBD1	TRBJ1-1	-	CASSAGTGGTEAFF	TGCGCCAGCAGCGCCGGGACAGGGGGGACTGAAGCTTTCTTT
TRBV6-5	TRBD2	TRBJ2-1	-	CASRGLAGGYDEQFF	TGTGCCAGCAGGGGACTAGCGGGGGGTTATGATGAGCAGTTCTTC
TRBV18	-	TRBJ2-7	-	CASSPPTKGSYEQYF	TGTGCCAGCTCACCACCCACAAAGGGGTCCTACGAGCAGTACTTC
TRBV19	-	TRBJ1-5	-	CASSRGIRPQHF	TGTGCCAGTAGTCGGGGGATTCGGCCCCAGCATTTT
TRBV4-2	TRBD2	TRBJ2-7	-	CASSQGLAAGEQYF	TGTGCCAGCAGCCAGGGACTAGCGGCGGGGGAGCAGTACTTC
TRBV4-2	TRBD2	TRBJ2-7	once	CASSTSATRGEQYF	TGTGCCAGCAGTACTAGCGCGACACGCGGCGAGCAGTACTTC
TRBV6-5	TRBD1	TRBJ2-3	-	CASSTQGSGTQYF	TGTGCCAGCAGTACACAGGGGTCTGGTACGCAGTATTTT
TRBV19	TRBD1	TRBJ1-4	-	CASSTNRGNEKLFF	TGTGCCAGTAGTACGAACAGGGGGAATGAAAAACTGTTTTTT
TRBV24-1	-	TRBJ1-1	-	CATSDFSPVSTEAFF	TGTGCCACCAGTGATTTTTCCCCGGTGAGCACTGAAGCTTTCTTT
TRBV12-3/TRBV12-4	-	TRBJ1-1	-	CASSLLSSAEAFF	TGTGCCAGCAGCCTATTAAGTTCCGCTGAAGCTTTCTTT
TRBV7-3	-	TRBJ2-3	-	CASSKLAEDTDTQYF	TGTGCCAGCAGCAAGCTTGCGGAGGACACAGATACGCAGTATTTT
TRBV9	TRBD1	TRBJ2-2	-	CASSRRTGLNTGELFF	TGTGCCAGCAGCAGGCGGACAGGGTTGAACACCGGGGAGCTGTTTTTT
TRBV30	-	TRBJ1-5	once	CAWKAQGSNQPQHF	TGTGCCTGGAAAGCACAGGGAAGCAATCAGCCCCAGCATTTT
TRBV2	-	TRBJ2-7	-	CASSPTGLEQYF	TGTGCCAGCAGTCCTACAGGGCTTGAGCAGTACTTC
TRBV19	-	TRBJ1-5	-	CASKRSNQPQHF	TGTGCCAGTAAGAGGAGCAATCAGCCCCAGCATTTT
TRBV5-1	-	TRBJ2-6	-	CASSLQVSGANVLTF	TGCGCCAGCAGCTTACAGGTCTCTGGGGCCAACGTCCTGACTTTC